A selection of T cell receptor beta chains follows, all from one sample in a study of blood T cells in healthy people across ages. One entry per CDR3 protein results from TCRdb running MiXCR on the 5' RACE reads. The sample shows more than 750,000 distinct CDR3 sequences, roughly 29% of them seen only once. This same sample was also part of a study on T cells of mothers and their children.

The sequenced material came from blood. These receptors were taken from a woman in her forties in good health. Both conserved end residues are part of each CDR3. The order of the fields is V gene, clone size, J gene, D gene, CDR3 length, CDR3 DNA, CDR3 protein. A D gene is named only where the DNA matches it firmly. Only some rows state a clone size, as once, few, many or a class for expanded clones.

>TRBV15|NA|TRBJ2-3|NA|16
TGTGCCACCAGCAGAGCCCTATCATGGGGCACAGATACGCAGTATTTT
CATSRALSWGTDTQYF
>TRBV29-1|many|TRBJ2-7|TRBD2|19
TGCAGCGTCCTGACCGGGACTAGCGGGGTCATAGCGAATTACTACGAGCAGTACTTC
CSVLTGTSGVIANYYEQYF
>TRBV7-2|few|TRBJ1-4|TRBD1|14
TGTGCCAGCAGCTTCCAGGGGGCCAAGGAAAAACTGTTTTTT
CASSFQGAKEKLFF
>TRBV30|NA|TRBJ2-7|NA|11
TGTGCCGCGAAGAGGTCCTACGAGCAGGACTTC
CAAKRSYEQDF
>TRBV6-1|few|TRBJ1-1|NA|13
TGTGCCAGCAGTGTTACACAGGACACTGAAGCTTTCTTT
CASSVTQDTEAFF
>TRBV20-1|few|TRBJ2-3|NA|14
TGCAGTGCCAGGACGGGGGATTCCACAGATACGCAGTATTTT
CSARTGDSTDTQYF
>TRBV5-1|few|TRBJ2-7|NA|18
TGCGCCAGCAGCTTGGTTGAGAACAGCCATCCCAGCTCCTACGAGCAGTACTTC
CASSLVENSHPSSYEQYF
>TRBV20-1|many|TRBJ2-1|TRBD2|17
TGCAGTGCTAGAGATTGGCTAGCGGGGAACACCTACAATGAGCAGTTCTTC
CSARDWLAGNTYNEQFF
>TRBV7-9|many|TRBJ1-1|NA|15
TGTGCCAGCAGCCCCCGCCCGACCAGCGACACTGAAGCTTTCTTT
CASSPRPTSDTEAFF
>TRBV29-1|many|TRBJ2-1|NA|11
TGCAGCGTTGGCCCGTACAATGAGCAGTTCTTC
CSVGPYNEQFF
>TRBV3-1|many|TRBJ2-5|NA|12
TGTGCCAGCAGCCAACGTTCGGGGACCCAGTACTTC
CASSQRSGTQYF
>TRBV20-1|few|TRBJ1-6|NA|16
TGCAGTGCCAGGGAACGACTGAGTCCCTATAATTCACCCCTCCACTTT
CSARERLSPYNSPLHF
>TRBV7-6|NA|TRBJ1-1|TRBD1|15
TGTGCCAGCAGCTTAGTGGGACAGCGTAACACTGTAGCTTTCTTT
CASSLVGQRNTVAFF
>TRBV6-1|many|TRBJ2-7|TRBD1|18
TGTGCCAGCAGCCGCGACACAACAATCGGGACAGGGGCCTACGAGCAGTACTTC
CASSRDTTIGTGAYEQYF
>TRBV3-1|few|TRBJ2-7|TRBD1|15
TGTGCCAGCAGCCCCGGAGCAGGGGGTTACTACGAGCAGTACTTC
CASSPGAGGYYEQYF
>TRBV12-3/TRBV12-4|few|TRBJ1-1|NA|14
TGTGCCAGCAGTTTAACAAGGAGGGGTAGGGAAGCTTTCTTT
CASSLTRRGREAFF
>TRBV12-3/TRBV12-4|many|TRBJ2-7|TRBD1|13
TGTGCCAGCAGTTCAGGGGGCTGCTACGAGCAGTACTTC
CASSSGGCYEQYF
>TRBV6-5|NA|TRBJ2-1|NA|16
TGTGCCAGCAGTTACTCGATCCCTTTTGGGGGCAATGAGCAGTTCTTC
CASSYSIPFGGNEQFF
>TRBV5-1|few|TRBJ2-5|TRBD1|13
TGCGCCAGCGGACAGGGGGCGAGAGAGACCCAGTACTTC
CASGQGARETQYF
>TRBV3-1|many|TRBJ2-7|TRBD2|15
TGTGCCAGCAGCCAAACCGGGACTAGCTCGGCGGAGCAGTACTTC
CASSQTGTSSAEQYF
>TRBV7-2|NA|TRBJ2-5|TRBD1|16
TGTGCCAGCAGCGCCACAAAGACAGGGCCTCAAGAGACCCAGTACTTC
CASSATKTGPQETQYF
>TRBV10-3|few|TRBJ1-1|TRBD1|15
TGTGCCATCAGCCAATTCGGGACAGGGGACACTGAAGCTTTCTTT
CAISQFGTGDTEAFF